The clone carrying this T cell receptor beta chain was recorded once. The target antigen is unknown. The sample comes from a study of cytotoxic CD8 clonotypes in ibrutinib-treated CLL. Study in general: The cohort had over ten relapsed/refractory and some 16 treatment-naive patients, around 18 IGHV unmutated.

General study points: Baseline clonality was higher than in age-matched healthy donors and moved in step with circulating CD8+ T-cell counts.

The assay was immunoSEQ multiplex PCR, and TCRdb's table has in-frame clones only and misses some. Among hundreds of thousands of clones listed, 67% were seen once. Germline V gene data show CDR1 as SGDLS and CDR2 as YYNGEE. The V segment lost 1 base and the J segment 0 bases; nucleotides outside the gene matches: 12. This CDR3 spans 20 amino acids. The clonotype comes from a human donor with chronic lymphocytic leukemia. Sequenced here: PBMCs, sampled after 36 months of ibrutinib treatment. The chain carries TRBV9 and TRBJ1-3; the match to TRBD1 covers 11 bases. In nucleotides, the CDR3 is TGTGCCAGCAGCGTACTAGGACAGGGGGCTGCGGGTGGCTCTGGAAACACCATATATTTT. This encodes CASSVLGQGAAGGSGNTIYF.